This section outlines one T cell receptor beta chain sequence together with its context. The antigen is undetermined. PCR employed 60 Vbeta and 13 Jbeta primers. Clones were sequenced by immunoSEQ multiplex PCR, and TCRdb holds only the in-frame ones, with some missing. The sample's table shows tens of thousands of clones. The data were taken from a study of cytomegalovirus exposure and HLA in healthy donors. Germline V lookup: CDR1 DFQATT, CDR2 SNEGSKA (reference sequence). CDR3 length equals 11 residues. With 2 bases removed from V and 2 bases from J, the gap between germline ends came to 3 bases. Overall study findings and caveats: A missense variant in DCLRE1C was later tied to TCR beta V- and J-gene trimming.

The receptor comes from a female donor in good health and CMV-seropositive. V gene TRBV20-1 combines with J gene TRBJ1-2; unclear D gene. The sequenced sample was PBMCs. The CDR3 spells CSARQNYGYTF. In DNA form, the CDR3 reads TGCAGTGCTAGACAAAACTATGGCTACACCTTC.